This TCR beta chain was sequenced during a study of T cell changes during pregnancy in multiple sclerosis. Data came from immunoSEQ multiplex PCR; TCRdb stores just in-frame clones and leaves some out. The data hold 85,000 to 100,000 clones, with approximately 95% observed a single time. This clone was counted once. The germline V gene has CDR1 SNHLY and CDR2 FYNNEI. This CDR3 has 15 residues. After removal of 1 base from V and 3 bases from J, the junction contained 5 bases not matched to a gene. The source was peripheral blood, collected after pregnancy. This rearrangement joins TRBV2 to TRBJ2-7; the match to TRBD2 covers 8 bases. This receptor was obtained from a female donor with multiple sclerosis, enrolled in a pregnancy study. In nucleotides, the CDR3 is TGTGCCAGCAGTGAAGGGAGCGGGAGTGGCTACGAGCAGTACTTC. Protein product: CASSEGSGSGYEQYF.